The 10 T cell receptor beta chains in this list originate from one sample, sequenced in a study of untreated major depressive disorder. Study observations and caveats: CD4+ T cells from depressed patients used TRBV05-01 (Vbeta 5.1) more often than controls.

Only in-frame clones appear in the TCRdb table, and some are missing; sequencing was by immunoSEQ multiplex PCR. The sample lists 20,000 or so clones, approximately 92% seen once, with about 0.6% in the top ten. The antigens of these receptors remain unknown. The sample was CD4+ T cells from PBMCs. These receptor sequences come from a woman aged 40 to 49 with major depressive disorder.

Written as DNA, the CDR3 is TGTGCCAGCAGTCCAGGGGTACTGGACACTGAAGCTTTCTTT. This codes for CASSPGVLDTEAFF. This chain links TRBV2 with TRBJ1-1; D is perhaps TRBD1 (6 bases). Per the germline V gene, CDR1 is SNHLY and CDR2 is FYNNEI. The CDR3 loop spans 14 amino acids. V was cut by 5 bases and J by 3 bases, with 13 bases left in between.

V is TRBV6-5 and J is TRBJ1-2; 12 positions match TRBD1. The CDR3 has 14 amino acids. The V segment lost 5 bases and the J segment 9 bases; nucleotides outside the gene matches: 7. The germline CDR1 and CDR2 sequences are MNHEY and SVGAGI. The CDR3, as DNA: TGTGCCAGCAGTACTCGGGACAGGGGGCTGAGCTACACCTTC. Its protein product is CASSTRDRGLSYTF.

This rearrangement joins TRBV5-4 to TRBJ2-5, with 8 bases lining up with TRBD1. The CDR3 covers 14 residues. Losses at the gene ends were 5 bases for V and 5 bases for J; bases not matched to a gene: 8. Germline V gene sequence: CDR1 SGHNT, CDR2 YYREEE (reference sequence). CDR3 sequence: CASRQQGGKETQYF. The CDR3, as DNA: TGTGCCAGCAGGCAACAGGGGGGTAAGGAGACCCAGTACTTC. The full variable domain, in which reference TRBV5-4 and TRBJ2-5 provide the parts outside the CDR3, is ETGVTQSPTHLIKTRGQQVTLRCSSQSGHNTVSWYQQALGQGPQFIFQYYREEENGRGNFPPRFSGLQFPNYSSELNVNALELDDSALYLCASRQQGGKETQYFGPGTRLLVL.

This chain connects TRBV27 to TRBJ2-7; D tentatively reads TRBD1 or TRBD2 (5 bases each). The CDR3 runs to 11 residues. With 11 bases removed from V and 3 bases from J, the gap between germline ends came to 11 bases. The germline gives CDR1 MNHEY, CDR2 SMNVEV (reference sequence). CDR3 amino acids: CAGGRYYEQYV. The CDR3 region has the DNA TGTGCCGGGGGACGTTACTACGAGCAGTACGTC.

The CDR3 DNA reads TGCGCCAGCAGCCTCGAATTGGGCCAGAACACTGAAGCTTTCTTT. It specifies CASSLELGQNTEAFF. This sequence joins TRBV5-1 and TRBJ1-1; unclear D gene. Per germline, CDR1 SGHRS and CDR2 YFSETQ. This CDR3 contains 15 residues. The V end was cut by 4 bases, the J end by 1 base, with 14 bases between.

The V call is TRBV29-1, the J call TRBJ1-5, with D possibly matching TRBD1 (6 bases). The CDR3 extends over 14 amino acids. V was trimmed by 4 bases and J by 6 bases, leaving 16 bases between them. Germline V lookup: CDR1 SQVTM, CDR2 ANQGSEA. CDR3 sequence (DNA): TGCAGCGTTGGAGGCAGGGGAGATAGTCAGCCCCAGCATTTT. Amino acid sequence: CSVGGRGDSQPQHF.

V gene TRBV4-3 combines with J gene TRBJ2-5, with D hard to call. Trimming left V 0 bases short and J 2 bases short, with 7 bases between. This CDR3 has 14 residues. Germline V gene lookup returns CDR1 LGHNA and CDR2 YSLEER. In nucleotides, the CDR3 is TGCGCCAGCAGCCAAGACAGAATACAAGAGACCCAGTACTTC. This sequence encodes CASSQDRIQETQYF.

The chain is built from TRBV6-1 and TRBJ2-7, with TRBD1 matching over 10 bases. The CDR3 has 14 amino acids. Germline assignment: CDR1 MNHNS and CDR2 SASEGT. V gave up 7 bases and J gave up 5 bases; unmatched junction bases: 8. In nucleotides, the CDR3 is TGTGCCAGCATCGGAGACAGGGGGCGACACGAGCAGTACTTC. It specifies CASIGDRGRHEQYF.

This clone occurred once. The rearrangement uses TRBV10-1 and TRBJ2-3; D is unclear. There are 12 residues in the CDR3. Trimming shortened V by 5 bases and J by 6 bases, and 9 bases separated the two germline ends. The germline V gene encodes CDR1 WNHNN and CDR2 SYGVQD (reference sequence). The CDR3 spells CASSPNTDTQYF. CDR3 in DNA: TGCGCCAGCAGTCCCAACACGGATACGCAGTATTTT.

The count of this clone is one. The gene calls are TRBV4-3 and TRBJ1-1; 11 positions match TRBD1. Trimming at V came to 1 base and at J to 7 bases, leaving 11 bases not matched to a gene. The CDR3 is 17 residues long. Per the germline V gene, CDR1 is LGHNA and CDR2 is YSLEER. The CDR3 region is CASSQGTPGQGVNEAFF. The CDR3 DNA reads TGCGCCAGCAGCCAAGGAACACCGGGACAGGGGGTTAATGAAGCTTTCTTT.